A selection of T cell receptor beta chains follows, all from one sample in a study of radiotherapy plus CTLA-4 blockade in lung cancer. TCRdb's copy holds only in-frame clones and misses some; the assay was immunoSEQ multiplex PCR. The sample lists tens of thousands of clones, around 81% occurring once. Specimen: peripheral blood, collected from a patient treated with radiotherapy plus ipilimumab. All receptors derive from a human donor with non-small cell lung cancer who had a partial response to radiotherapy plus ipilimumab. Some clones in this sample may be carry-over from other donors' samples. The CDR3 runs from the conserved cysteine through the conserved F or W. The order of the fields is clone size, D gene, V gene, J gene, CDR3 protein, CDR3 DNA. The D gene is left open where the match is weak. Clone size is stated in some rows and not others, as once, few, many or a class when expanded.

>-|TRBD2|TRBV30|TRBJ2-1
CAWSDWGTSGSYEQFF
TGTGCCTGGAGCGACTGGGGGACTAGCGGGAGTTATGAGCAGTTCTTC
>-|-|TRBV7-9|TRBJ2-2
CASSFGETGELFF
TGTGCCAGCAGCTTCGGGGAAACCGGGGAGCTGTTTTTT
>-|-|TRBV7-6|TRBJ2-5
CASSLDEGKETQYF
TGTGCCAGCAGCTTAGACGAGGGAAAGGAGACCCAGTACTTC
>-|-|TRBV5-1|TRBJ2-5
CASSLGGGQETQYF
TGCGCCAGCAGCTTGGGAGGGGGCCAAGAGACCCAGTACTTC
>-|-|TRBV19|TRBJ2-7
CASSVQGVSYEQYF
TGTGCCAGTAGTGTACAGGGCGTTTCTTACGAGCAGTACTTC
>few|TRBD2|TRBV10-3|TRBJ2-7
CAISEGAGVSHEQYF
TGTGCCATCAGTGAAGGAGCGGGAGTATCCCACGAGCAGTACTTC
>-|TRBD1|TRBV5-1|TRBJ1-2
CASSTAHRGGLDGYTF
TGCGCCAGCAGCACGGCCCACAGGGGCGGTTTGGATGGCTACACCTTC
>-|TRBD2|TRBV7-9|TRBJ2-1
CASSRTSGPYEQFF
TGTGCCAGCAGCCGGACTAGCGGGCCTTATGAGCAGTTCTTC
>few|-|TRBV27|TRBJ2-2
CASRRTPHRGAGELFF
TGTGCCAGCAGACGAACCCCTCACCGGGGTGCCGGGGAGCTGTTTTTT
>-|-|TRBV6-1|TRBJ1-1
CASSPFLGGTEAFF
TGTGCCAGCAGTCCGTTCCTGGGAGGGACTGAAGCTTTCTTT
>-|-|TRBV6-5|TRBJ2-2
CASSYNRANTGELFF
TGTGCCAGCAGTTATAACAGAGCGAACACCGGGGAGCTGTTTTTT
>-|TRBD2|TRBV5-3|TRBJ2-1
CARRKNLSGSHEQFF
TGTGCCAGACGAAAAAATCTTAGCGGGAGCCATGAGCAGTTCTTC
>-|TRBD2|TRBV28|TRBJ2-1
CASSILAGQNNEQFF
TGTGCCAGCAGTATACTAGCGGGGCAGAACAATGAGCAGTTCTTC
>-|-|TRBV12-5|TRBJ2-1
CASGFRVQEQFF
TGTGCTAGTGGTTTTCGAGTCCAAGAGCAGTTCTTC
>-|TRBD1|TRBV5-4|TRBJ2-1
CASSRDRSSYNEQFF
TGTGCCAGCAGCCGGGACAGAAGCTCCTACAATGAGCAGTTCTTC
>-|-|TRBV7-2|TRBJ1-3
CASSLVGTGNTIYF
TGTGCCAGCAGCTTGGTAGGGACAGGAAACACCATATATTTT
>-|TRBD2|TRBV11-2|TRBJ2-1
CASSISGRFNEQFF
TGTGCCAGCAGCATAAGCGGGAGGTTTAATGAGCAGTTCTTC
>-|TRBD1|TRBV5-8|TRBJ1-2
CASSWDSPTDGYTF
TGTGCCAGCAGCTGGGACAGTCCAACGGATGGCTACACCTTC